Listed below are T cell receptor beta chains from one sample, sequenced in a study of blood T cell repertoires in COVID-19. The method was immunoSEQ multiplex PCR; TCRdb's version includes in-frame clones alone and lacks a portion of them. Seen here are 88,000 or so clones, around nine tenths observed once, and the top ten hold less than 9%. The source material was peripheral blood. The receptors come from a man in his 60s with acute or convalescent COVID-19. The CDR3 runs from the conserved cysteine through the conserved F or W. The D gene is left open where the match is weak. Expanded clones get a size class; other rows say once, few or many, or leave the size out.

v_call,j_call,d_call,clone_size,cdr3_nt,cdr3_aa
TRBV27,TRBJ2-6,TRBD1,NA,TGTGCCAGCAGTCTTACAGGGGGCCATGGGGCCAACGTCCTGACTTTC,CASSLTGGHGANVLTF
TRBV19,TRBJ1-3,NA,NA,TGTGCCAGTAGTAACTTCGGCCCTAGCTCTGGAAACACCATATATTTT,CASSNFGPSSGNTIYF
TRBV2,TRBJ1-6,NA,NA,TGTGCCAGCCAGGGGCAAAATTCACCCCTCCACTTT,CASQGQNSPLHF
TRBV7-2,TRBJ1-1,TRBD1,few,TGTGCCAGCAGCTCCCGGGACAGAGTGCCCGCTGAAGCTTTCTTT,CASSSRDRVPAEAFF
TRBV6-6,TRBJ1-2,NA,NA,TGTGCCAGCAGTTACTCGATCGGGGGGAGCTATGGCTACACCTTC,CASSYSIGGSYGYTF
TRBV9,TRBJ2-1,TRBD2,NA,TGTGCCAGCAGCGTAGGGACTAGCGGAAACAATGAGCAGTTCTTC,CASSVGTSGNNEQFF
TRBV19,TRBJ1-1,NA,few,TGTGCCAGCAGTGACAGGTTTCTCTCTGCTTTCTTT,CASSDRFLSAFF
TRBV2,TRBJ1-1,TRBD1,NA,TGTGCCAGCAGTAAAGAGACAGGGGGCTTGATGAACACTGAAGCTTTCTTT,CASSKETGGLMNTEAFF
TRBV27,TRBJ2-1,TRBD2,NA,TGTGCCAGCAGTTTAAGCGGCGGGAGGGGCCTTTACAATGAGCAGTTCTTC,CASSLSGGRGLYNEQFF
TRBV7-2,TRBJ1-5,NA,NA,TGTGCCAGCAGCGATAAGGTCTCGACAGGAGGTCAGCCCCAGCATTTT,CASSDKVSTGGQPQHF
TRBV6-5,TRBJ1-1,TRBD1,once,TGTGCCAGCAGCTACAGGGGCATGAACACTGAAGCTTTCTTT,CASSYRGMNTEAFF
TRBV28,TRBJ1-1,NA,NA,TGTGCCAGCAGTCCCCCTTATGGACAGACGAACACTGAAGCTTTCTTT,CASSPPYGQTNTEAFF
TRBV7-9,TRBJ2-5,TRBD1,NA,TGTGCCAGCTCCCGACCGGGACAGGGGAGAGAAGAGACCCAGTACTTC,CASSRPGQGREETQYF
TRBV5-4,TRBJ1-1,TRBD1,NA,TGTGCCAGCAGCCCTACAGGGGGCGTTAGTAGTGCGACTGAAGCTTTCTTT,CASSPTGGVSSATEAFF
TRBV10-3,TRBJ1-3,TRBD1,once,TGTGCCGCCGACAGGGGTATGTCTGGAAACACCATATATTTT,CAADRGMSGNTIYF
TRBV19,TRBJ2-5,NA,NA,TGTGCCAGTAGTATCACGGCGGGGGCTCAAGAGACCCAGTACTTC,CASSITAGAQETQYF
TRBV6-5,TRBJ2-7,TRBD1,NA,TGTGCCAGCAGTTACGCCGGGACAGGGCGAGGTTACGAGCAGTACTTC,CASSYAGTGRGYEQYF
TRBV10-3,TRBJ1-2,NA,NA,TGTGCCATCAAGGCGGGGGCGATCTATGGCTACACCTTC,CAIKAGAIYGYTF
TRBV13,TRBJ1-2,NA,NA,TGTGCCAGCAGCTTAAGGGGGGGCAACACCTTC,CASSLRGGNTF
TRBV2,TRBJ1-5,NA,NA,TGTGCCAGCAAAGGGACATATAGCAATCAGCCCCAGCATTTT,CASKGTYSNQPQHF
TRBV5-8,TRBJ2-1,TRBD2,once,TGTGCCAGCAGCTGGAGGGTGAGCGGGAGGTCTCCCTACAATGAGCAGTTCTTC,CASSWRVSGRSPYNEQFF
TRBV5-1,TRBJ2-3,TRBD2,NA,TGCGCCAGCAGCTTGGTGCTAGCGGGGGCAGATACGCAGTATTTT,CASSLVLAGADTQYF
TRBV5-1,TRBJ2-2,TRBD1,NA,TGCGCCAGCAGACTGCCGGGACAGGGCACCGGGGAGCTGTTTTTT,CASRLPGQGTGELFF
TRBV19,TRBJ2-2,NA,NA,TGTGCCAGTATACAAGCTAGGGGCAATTCGAACACCGGGGAGCTGTTTTTT,CASIQARGNSNTGELFF
TRBV11-2,TRBJ1-1,TRBD1,NA,TGTGCCAGCAGCTTCCCTTATGCGGACAGGGGGAACACTGAAGCTTTCTTT,CASSFPYADRGNTEAFF